This T cell receptor beta chain was sequenced during a study of blood T cell repertoires in COVID-19. Study as a whole: The study drew acute and convalescent COVID-19 samples from the United States, Italy and Spain.

Across over 20 US areas, participants ranged in age from roughly 18 to 95 years. Participants' reported clinical history set cohort assignment. The CDR3 totals 14 residues. The V and J ends lost 6 bases and 7 bases respectively, with 18 bases between them. CDR1 MDHEN and CDR2 SYDVKM come from the germline V gene. This table comes from immunoSEQ multiplex PCR, and its TCRdb copy is limited to in-frame clones, with some not included. This repertoire shows around 320,000 clones, around 87% found once; its top ten account for around 4.3%. The specimen sequenced was PBMCs or T cells enriched from blood (not recorded which). The gene calls are TRBV28 and TRBJ1-1, with D perhaps TRBD1 (5 bases). This TCR was recovered from a woman younger than 30 with acute COVID-19. CDR3 sequence (DNA): TGTGCCAGCAGCCTCTCAGGGTTCCGAGTTGAAGCTTTCTTT. Residues: CASSLSGFRVEAFF.